Listed below are T cell receptor beta chains from one sample, sequenced in a study of blood T cells in healthy people across ages. TCRdb reanalysed the 5' RACE reads using MiXCR and keeps one entry per CDR3 protein. Of more than 900,000 distinct CDR3 sequences listed, 20% to 25% are singletons. The same data also contributed to another study, on T cells of mothers and their children.

Sequencing was done on a sample of blood. The receptors shown here come from a girl aged 2 to 10 in good health. The CDR3 runs from the conserved cysteine through the conserved F or W. The order of the fields is CDR3 length, clone size, V gene, J gene, CDR3 protein. The size field is filled for only some rows; it gives once, few, many or a size class.

17	few	TRBV5-4	-	CASSLADRSGANNEQFF
16	few	TRBV5-4	TRBJ2-5	CASSLVGHLESETQYF
10	many	TRBV29-1	TRBJ1-2	CSVPGDGYTF
15	-	TRBV12-3/TRBV12-4	TRBJ1-3	CASSLNSPPGNTIYF
13	-	TRBV6-5	TRBJ2-5	CASTPSGEETQYF
13	-	TRBV7-2	TRBJ2-7	CASSLTDQREQYF
14	few	TRBV12-3/TRBV12-4	TRBJ1-1	CASSRGKGNTEAFF
15	-	TRBV25-1	TRBJ2-7	CASSEYAAVVGEQYF
12	few	TRBV4-2	TRBJ2-1	CASSHLAGEQFF
15	-	TRBV7-2	TRBJ2-5	CASSSTGRREETQYF
13	-	TRBV9	TRBJ1-1	CASSVVVAQEAFF
16	-	TRBV5-1	TRBJ2-3	CASSLGTGGQLDTQYF
16	-	TRBV9	TRBJ2-7	CASSATPGLAGEEQYF
15	few	TRBV6-2/TRBV6-3	TRBJ2-1	CASNARGPSYNEQFF
15	few	TRBV7-9	TRBJ2-7	CASSTSSGPTYEQYF
17	-	TRBV7-8	TRBJ2-1	CASSRQVGFSPYNEQFF
13	-	TRBV2	TRBJ1-2	CASSEGARYGYTF
16	-	TRBV7-2	TRBJ2-5	CASSSGKRGVQETQYF
11	few	TRBV13	-	CASGLVYEQFF
16	-	TRBV3-1	TRBJ1-5	CASSLNPGANNQPQHF
14	-	TRBV7-9	-	CASSPHGGVDEQFF
14	many	TRBV12-3/TRBV12-4	TRBJ2-5	CASSGTSGEETQYF
16	-	TRBV7-2	TRBJ2-4	CASSLVIPTDKNIQYF
13	-	TRBV29-1	TRBJ2-5	CSVESDLQETQYF
15	-	TRBV28	TRBJ1-3	CASSPGDRRGNTIYF
16	-	TRBV7-9	TRBJ2-1	CASSFTRGFSYNEQFF
13	few	TRBV11-1	TRBJ1-2	CASSLTTGRGYTF
15	-	TRBV20-1	TRBJ2-1	CSACPAGESYNEQFF
15	-	TRBV20-1	TRBJ2-2	CSARTSGRSAGELFF
12	-	TRBV28	TRBJ2-7	CASSREEVEQYF
11	-	TRBV29-1	TRBJ2-7	CSVGWGYEQYF
17	-	TRBV29-1	TRBJ2-3	CSSQKPGGPLRADTQCF
15	-	TRBV13	TRBJ2-7	CASSLGSKVPYEQYF
12	few	TRBV29-1	TRBJ2-1	CSVSRGANEQFF
14	-	TRBV7-2	TRBJ1-5	CASSLASFNQPQHF
14	-	TRBV7-9	TRBJ2-4	CASSSEGYENIQYF
12	-	TRBV25-1	TRBJ1-6	CASTAGRAPLHF